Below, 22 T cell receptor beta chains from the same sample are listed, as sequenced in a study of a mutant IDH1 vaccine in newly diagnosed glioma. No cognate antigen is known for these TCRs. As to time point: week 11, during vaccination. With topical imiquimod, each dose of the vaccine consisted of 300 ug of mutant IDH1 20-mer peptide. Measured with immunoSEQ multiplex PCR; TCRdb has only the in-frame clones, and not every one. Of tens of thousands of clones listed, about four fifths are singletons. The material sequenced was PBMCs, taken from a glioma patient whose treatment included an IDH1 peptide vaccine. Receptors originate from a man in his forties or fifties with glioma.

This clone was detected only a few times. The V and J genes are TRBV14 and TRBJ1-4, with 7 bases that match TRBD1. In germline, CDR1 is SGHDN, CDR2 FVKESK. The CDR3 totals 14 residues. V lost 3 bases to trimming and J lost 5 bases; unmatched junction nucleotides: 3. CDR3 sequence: CASSHRGRNEKLFF. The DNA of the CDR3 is TGTGCCAGCAGCCATAGGGGGCGGAATGAAAAACTGTTTTTT.

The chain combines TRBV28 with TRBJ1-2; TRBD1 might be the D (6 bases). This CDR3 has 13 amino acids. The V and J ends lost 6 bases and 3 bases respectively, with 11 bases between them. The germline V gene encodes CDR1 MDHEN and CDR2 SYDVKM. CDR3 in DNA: TGTGCCAGCAGATGGAGACAGGACTATGGCTACACCTTC. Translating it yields CASRWRQDYGYTF.

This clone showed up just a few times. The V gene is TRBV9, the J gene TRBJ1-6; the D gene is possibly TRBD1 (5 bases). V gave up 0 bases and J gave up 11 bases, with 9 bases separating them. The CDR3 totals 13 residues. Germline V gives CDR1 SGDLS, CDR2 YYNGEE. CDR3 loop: CASSVDEGTPLHF. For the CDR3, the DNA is TGTGCCAGCAGCGTAGACGAGGGGACACCCCTCCACTTT. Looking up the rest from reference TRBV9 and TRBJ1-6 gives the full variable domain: DSGVTQTPKHLITATGQRVTLRCSPRSGDLSVYWYQQSLDQGLQFLIQYYNGEERAKGNILERFSAQQFPDLHSELNLSSLELGDSALYFCASSVDEGTPLHFGNGTRLTVT.

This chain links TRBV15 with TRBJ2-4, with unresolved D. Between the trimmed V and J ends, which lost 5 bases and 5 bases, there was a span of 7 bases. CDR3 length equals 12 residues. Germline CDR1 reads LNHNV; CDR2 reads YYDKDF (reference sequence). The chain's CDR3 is CATSVDQNIQYF. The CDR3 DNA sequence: TGTGCCACCAGCGTCGACCAAAACATTCAGTACTTC.

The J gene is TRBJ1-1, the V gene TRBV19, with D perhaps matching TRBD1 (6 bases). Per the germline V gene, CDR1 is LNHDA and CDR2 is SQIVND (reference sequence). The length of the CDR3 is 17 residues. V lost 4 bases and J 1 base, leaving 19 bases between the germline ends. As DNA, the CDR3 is TGTGCCAGTAGTACTTTTTCAGGGGCCGGCTCGAACACTGAAGCTTTCTTT. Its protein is CASSTFSGAGSNTEAFF. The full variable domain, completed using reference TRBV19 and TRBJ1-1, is DGGITQSPKYLFRKEGQNVTLSCEQNLNHDAMYWYRQDPGQGLRLIYYSQIVNDFQKGDIAEGYSVSREKKESFPLTVTSAQKNPTAFYLCASSTFSGAGSNTEAFFGQGTRLTVV.

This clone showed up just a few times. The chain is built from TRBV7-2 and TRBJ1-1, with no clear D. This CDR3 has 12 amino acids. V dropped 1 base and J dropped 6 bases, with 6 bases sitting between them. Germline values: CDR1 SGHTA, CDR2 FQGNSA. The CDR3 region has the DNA TGTGCCAGCAGCTTAGGCACGGCTGAAGCTTTCTTT. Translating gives CASSLGTAEAFF.

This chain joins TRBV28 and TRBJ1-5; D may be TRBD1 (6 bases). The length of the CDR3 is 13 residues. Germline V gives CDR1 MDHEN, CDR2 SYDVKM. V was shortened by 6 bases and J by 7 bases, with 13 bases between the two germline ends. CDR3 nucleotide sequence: TGTGCCAGCAGAGTGGTACAGGGCCAGCCCCAGCATTTT. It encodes CASRVVQGQPQHF.

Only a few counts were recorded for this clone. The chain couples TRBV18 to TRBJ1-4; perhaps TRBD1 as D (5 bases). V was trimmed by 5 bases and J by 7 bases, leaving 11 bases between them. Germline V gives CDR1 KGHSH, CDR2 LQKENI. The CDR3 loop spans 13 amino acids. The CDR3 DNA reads TGTGCCAGCTCAGGCCAGGGCGGTGAAAAACTGTTTTTT. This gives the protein CASSGQGGEKLFF.

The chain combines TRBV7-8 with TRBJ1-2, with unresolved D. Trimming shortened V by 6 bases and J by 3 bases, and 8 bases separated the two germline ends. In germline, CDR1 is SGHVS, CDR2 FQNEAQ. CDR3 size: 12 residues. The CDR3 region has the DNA TGTGCCAGCAGGGACGCGGACTATGGCTACACCTTC. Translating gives CASRDADYGYTF.

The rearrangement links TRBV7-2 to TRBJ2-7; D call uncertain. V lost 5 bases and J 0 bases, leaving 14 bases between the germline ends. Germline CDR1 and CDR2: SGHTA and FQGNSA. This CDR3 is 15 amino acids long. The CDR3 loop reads CASSLDRSSSYEQYF. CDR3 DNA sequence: TGTGCCAGCAGCCTTGACCGCTCAAGCTCCTACGAGCAGTACTTC.

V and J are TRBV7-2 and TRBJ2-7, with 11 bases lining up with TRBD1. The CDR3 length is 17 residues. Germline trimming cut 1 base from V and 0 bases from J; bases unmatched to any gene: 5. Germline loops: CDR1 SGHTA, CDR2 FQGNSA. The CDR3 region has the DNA TGTGCCAGCAGCTTAGTGTTAGGACAGGGGGCCTCCTACGAGCAGTACTTC. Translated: CASSLVLGQGASYEQYF.

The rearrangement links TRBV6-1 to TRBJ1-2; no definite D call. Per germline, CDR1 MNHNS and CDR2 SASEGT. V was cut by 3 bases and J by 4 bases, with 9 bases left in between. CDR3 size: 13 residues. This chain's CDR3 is CASSESSVYGYTF. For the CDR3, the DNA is TGTGCCAGCAGTGAGTCAAGCGTCTATGGCTACACCTTC.

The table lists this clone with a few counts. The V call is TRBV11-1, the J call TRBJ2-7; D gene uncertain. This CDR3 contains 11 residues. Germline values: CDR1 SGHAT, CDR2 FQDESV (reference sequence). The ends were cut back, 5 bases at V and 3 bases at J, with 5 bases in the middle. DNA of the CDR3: TGTGCCAGCAGCGCCAACTACGAGCAGTACTTC. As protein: CASSANYEQYF.

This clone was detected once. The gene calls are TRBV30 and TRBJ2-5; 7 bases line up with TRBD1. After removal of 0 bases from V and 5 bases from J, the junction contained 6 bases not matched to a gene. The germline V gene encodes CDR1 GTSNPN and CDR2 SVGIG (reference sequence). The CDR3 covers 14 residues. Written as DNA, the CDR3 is TGTGCCTGGAGTGTACAGGGGAAAGGGGAGACCCAGTACTTC. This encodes CAWSVQGKGETQYF.

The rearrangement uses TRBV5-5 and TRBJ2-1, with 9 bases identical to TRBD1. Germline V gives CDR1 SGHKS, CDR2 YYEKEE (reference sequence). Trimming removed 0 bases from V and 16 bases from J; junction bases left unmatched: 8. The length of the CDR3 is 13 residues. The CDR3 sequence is CASSLDGGTGSFF. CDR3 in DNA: TGTGCCAGCAGCTTGGATGGGGGGACAGGGTCATTCTTC.

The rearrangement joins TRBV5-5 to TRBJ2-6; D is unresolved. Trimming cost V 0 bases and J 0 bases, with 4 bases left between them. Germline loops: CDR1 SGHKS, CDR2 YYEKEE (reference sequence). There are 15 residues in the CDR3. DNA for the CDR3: TGTGCCAGCAGCTTGGATCCCTCTGGGGCCAACGTCCTGACTTTC. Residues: CASSLDPSGANVLTF.

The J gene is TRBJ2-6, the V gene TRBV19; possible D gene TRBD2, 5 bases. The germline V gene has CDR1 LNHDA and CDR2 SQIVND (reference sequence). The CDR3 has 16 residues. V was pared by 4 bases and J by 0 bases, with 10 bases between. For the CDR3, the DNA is TGTGCCAGTAGTAGGGGAGAACGCTCTGGGGCCAACGTCCTGACTTTC. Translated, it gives CASSRGERSGANVLTF.

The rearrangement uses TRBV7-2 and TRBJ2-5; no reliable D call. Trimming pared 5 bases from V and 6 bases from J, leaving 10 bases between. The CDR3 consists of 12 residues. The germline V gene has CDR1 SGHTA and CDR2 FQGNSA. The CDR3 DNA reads TGTGCCAGCAGCCTATCCCTCCAGACCCAGTACTTC. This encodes CASSLSLQTQYF.

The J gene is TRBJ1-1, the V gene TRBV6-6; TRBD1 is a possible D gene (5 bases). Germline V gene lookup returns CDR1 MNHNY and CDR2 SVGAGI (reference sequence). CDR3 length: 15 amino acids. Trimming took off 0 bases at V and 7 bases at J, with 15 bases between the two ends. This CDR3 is CASSYSGAPGGEAFF. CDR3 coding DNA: TGTGCCAGCAGTTACTCAGGGGCTCCGGGTGGTGAAGCTTTCTTT.

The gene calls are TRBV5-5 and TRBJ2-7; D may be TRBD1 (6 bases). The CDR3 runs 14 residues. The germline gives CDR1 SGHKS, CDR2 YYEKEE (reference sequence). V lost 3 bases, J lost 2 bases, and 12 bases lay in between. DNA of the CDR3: TGTGCCAGCAGCTCAAAACAGGGTCCCTACGAGCAGTACTTC. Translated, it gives CASSSKQGPYEQYF. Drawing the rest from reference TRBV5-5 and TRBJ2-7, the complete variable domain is DAGVTQSPTHLIKTRGQQVTLRCSPISGHKSVSWYQQVLGQGPQFIFQYYEKEERGRGNFPDRFSARQFPNYSSELNVNALLLGDSALYLCASSSKQGPYEQYFGPGTRLTVT.

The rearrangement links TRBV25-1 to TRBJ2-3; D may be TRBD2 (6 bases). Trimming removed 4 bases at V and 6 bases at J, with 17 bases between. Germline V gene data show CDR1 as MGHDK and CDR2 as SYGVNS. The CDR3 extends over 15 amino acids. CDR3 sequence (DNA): TGTGCCAGCAGTGGAACTAGCAGACTTCGCGATACGCAGTATTTT. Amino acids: CASSGTSRLRDTQYF.

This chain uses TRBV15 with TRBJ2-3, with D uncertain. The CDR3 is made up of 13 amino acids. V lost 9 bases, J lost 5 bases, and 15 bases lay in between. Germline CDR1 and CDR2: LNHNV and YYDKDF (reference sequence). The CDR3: CATAGFLGDTQYF. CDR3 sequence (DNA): TGTGCCACGGCAGGTTTCTTGGGAGATACGCAGTATTTT.